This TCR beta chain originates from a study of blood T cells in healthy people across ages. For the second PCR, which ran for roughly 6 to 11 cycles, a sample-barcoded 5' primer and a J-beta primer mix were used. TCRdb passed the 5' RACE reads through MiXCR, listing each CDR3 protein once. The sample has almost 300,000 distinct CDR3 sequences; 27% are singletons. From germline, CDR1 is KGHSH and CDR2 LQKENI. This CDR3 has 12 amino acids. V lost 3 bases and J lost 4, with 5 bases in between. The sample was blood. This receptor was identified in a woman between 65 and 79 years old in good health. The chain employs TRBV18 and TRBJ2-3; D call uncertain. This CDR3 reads CASSPFSDTQYF. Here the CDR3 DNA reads TGTGCCAGCTCACCGTTTTCAGATACGCAGTATTTT.